Many counts were recorded for the clone carrying this T cell receptor (beta chain). Antigen specificity is unknown. These data belong to a study of spatial heterogeneity in lung cancer. Whole-study findings and limits: Expanded intratumoral alpha and beta TCR counts tracked tumor mutation counts.

V was shortened by 2 bases and J by 7 bases, with 8 bases between the two germline ends. The CDR3 has 12 amino acids. Per the germline V gene, CDR1 is GTSNPN and CDR2 is SVGIG (reference sequence). Described time point: sample taken at primary tumor resection. Whole RNA, isolated from tumor, nontumor lung or frozen PBMC, was sequenced without prior sorting. Individual TCR cDNA molecules each bore their own unique molecular identifier. A single record per CDR3 protein comes from TCRdb applying MiXCR to the 5' RACE reads. The data show some 6,500 distinct CDR3 sequences, less than 15% seen once. The TCR sequence derives from a male donor with early-stage non-small cell lung cancer. The V call is TRBV30, the J call TRBJ2-2; D is ambiguous. Sequenced material: lung tumor tissue, taken at surgery. CDR3 sequence reads: CAWSLTGGELFF. DNA of the CDR3: TGTGCCTGGAGTCTCACGGGCGGGGAGCTGTTTTTT.